The T cell receptor beta chain described here comes from a study of blood T cells in healthy people across ages. There are a few counts of this clonotype. Isolation of PBMCs gave at least 7 million cells per sample. A second PCR of about 7 to 12 cycles used a sample-barcoded 5' primer and a J-beta primer mix. TCRdb reanalysed the 5' RACE reads using MiXCR and keeps one entry per CDR3 protein. The sample lists over 600,000 distinct CDR3 sequences, around 43% occurring once. Germline V CDR1 and CDR2: SGHRS, YFSETQ. J gave up 2 bases and V 1 base, and 3 bases lay outside the gene matches. This CDR3 is 15 amino acids long.

Sequencing input: blood. This clonotype was obtained from a man aged 80 or over in good health. The chain combines TRBV5-1 with TRBJ2-7, with 10 positions matching TRBD1. The chain's CDR3 is CASSLLGQGTYEQYF. DNA for the CDR3: TGCGCCAGCAGCTTGTTGGGACAGGGGACCTACGAGCAGTACTTC.